Presented here are 2 T cell receptor beta chains from one specimen sequenced in a study of regulatory T cells in long-lasting Graves disease. To make TCR beta libraries, researchers used iRepertoire HTBI primers and Arm-PCR of CDR3 regions. TCRdb reanalysed the multiplex PCR reads using MiXCR and keeps one entry per CDR3 protein. Among approximately 690,000 distinct CDR3 sequences listed, 30% were seen once. Regarding time point: persistent/refractory GD, antithyroid drugs over 5 years with positive TRAb. PBMC RNA served as the TCR library source. The specimen comprised peripheral blood mononuclear cells (PBMCs), sampled when the disease was refractory, from a patient treated with antithyroid drugs. The receptors were gathered from a female donor with Graves disease.

The chain has TRBV19 and TRBJ1-2; TRBD1 is a possible D gene (5 bases). The germline V and J ends were trimmed by 5 bases and 14 bases, with 21 bases remaining between them. Germline CDR1 and CDR2: LNHDA and SQIVND (reference sequence). The CDR3 runs 13 residues. The CDR3 coding sequence is TGTGCCAGTAGTGTTACCGGGACCCACGTTTTTACCTTC. This translates into CASSVTGTHVFTF.

The chain couples TRBV5-1 to TRBJ2-2; D gene ambiguous. Germline V gives CDR1 SGHRS, CDR2 YFSETQ. This CDR3 is 15 amino acids long. V lost 1 base and J lost 4, with 11 bases in between. The CDR3 reads CASSLYTSGTGELFF. The CDR3 region has the DNA TGCGCCAGCAGCTTGTACACCTCGGGCACCGGGGAGCTGTTTTTT.